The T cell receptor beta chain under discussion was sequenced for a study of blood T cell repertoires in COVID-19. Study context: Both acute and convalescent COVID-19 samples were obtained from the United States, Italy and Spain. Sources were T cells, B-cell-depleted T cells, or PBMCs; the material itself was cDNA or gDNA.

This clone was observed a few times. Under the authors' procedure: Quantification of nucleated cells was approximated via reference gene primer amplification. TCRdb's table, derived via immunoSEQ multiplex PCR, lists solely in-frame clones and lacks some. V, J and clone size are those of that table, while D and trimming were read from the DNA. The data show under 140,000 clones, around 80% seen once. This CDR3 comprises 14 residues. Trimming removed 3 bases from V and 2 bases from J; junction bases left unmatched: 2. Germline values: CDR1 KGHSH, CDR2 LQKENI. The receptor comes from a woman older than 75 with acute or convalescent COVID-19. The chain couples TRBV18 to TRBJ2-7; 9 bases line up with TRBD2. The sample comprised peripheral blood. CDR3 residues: CASSPTSGAYEQYF. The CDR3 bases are TGTGCCAGCTCACCGACTAGCGGCGCCTACGAGCAGTACTTC.